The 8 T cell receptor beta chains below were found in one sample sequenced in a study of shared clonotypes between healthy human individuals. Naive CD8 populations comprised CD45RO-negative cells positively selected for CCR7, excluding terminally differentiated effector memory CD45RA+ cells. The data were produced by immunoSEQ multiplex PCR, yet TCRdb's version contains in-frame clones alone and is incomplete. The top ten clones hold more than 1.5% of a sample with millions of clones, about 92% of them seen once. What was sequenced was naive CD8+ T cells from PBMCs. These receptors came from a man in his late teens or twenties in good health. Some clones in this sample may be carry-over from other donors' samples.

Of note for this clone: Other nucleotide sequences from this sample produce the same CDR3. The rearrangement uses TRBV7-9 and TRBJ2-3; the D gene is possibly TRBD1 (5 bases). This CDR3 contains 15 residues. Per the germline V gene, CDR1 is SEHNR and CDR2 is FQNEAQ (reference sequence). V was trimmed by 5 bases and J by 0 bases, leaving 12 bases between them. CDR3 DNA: TGTGCCAGCAGCCCCCCAGGGATTAGCACAGATACGCAGTATTTT. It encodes CASSPPGISTDTQYF.

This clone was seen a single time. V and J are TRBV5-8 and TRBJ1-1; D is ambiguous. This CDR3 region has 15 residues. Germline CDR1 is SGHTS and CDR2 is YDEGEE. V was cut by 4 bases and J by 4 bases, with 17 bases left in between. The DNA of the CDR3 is TGTGCCAGCAGCCCTAGGGCGGGGAAGAGCACTGAAGCTTTCTTT. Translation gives CASSPRAGKSTEAFF.

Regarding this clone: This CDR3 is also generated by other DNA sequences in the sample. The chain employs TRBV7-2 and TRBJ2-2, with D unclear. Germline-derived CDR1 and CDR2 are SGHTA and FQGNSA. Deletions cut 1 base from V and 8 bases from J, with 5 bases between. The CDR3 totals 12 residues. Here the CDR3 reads CASSLVGGELFF. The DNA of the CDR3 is TGTGCCAGCAGCTTAGTTGGGGGGGAGCTGTTTTTT.

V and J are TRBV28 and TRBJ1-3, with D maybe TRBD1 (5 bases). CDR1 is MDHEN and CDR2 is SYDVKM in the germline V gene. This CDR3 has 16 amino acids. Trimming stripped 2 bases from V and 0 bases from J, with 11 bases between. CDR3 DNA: TGTGCCAGCAGTTTAACCCGGGGGAGCTCTGGAAACACCATATATTTT. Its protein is CASSLTRGSSGNTIYF.

CDR3 nucleotides: TGCGCCAGCAGCCAACGGGGATGGGAGGGACTGAGGAATGAGCAGTTCTTC. The encoded protein is CASSQRGWEGLRNEQFF. This chain uses TRBV4-3 with TRBJ2-1; TRBD2 aligns across 7 bases. Looked up from germline, CDR1 is LGHNA and CDR2 is YSLEER. The junction had 14 bases not matched to a gene; V was cut back by 2 bases and J by 7 bases. The length of the CDR3 is 17 residues.

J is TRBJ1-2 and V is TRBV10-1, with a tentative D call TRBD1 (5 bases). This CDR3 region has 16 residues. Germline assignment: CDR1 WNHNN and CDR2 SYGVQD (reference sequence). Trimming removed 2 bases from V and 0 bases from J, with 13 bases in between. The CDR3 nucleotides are TGCGCCAGCAGTGAGGGGGGGAGGGGAACTAACTATGGCTACACCTTC. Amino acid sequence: CASSEGGRGTNYGYTF.

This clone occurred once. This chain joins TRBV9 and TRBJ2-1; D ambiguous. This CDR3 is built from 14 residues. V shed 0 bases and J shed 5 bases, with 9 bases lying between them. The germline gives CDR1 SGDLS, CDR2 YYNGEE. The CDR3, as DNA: TGTGCCAGCAGCGTAGGTCTGGTAAACAATGAGCAGTTCTTC. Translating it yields CASSVGLVNNEQFF.

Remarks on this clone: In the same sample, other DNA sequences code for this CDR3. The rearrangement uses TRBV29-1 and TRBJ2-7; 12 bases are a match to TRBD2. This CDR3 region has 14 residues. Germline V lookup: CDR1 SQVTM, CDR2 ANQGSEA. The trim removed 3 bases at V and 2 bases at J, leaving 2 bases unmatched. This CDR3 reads CSVEGLAGAYEQYF. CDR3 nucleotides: TGCAGCGTTGAGGGACTAGCGGGCGCCTACGAGCAGTACTTC.